Listed below are T cell receptor beta chains from one sample, sequenced in a study of T cells in Graves' hyperthyroidism and ophthalmopathy. TCRdb re-analysed the multiplex PCR reads in MiXCR, keeping a single row per CDR3 protein. The sample comprises around 560,000 distinct CDR3 sequences, approximately 15% of which are singletons, and around 18% rests with the top ten. The sample consisted of blood. The receptors were sampled from a woman under 30 with Graves' hyperthyroidism. Both conserved end residues are part of each CDR3. The order of the fields is V gene, clone size, D gene, J gene, CDR3 protein, CDR3 DNA. D genes are given only for firm matches. Not all rows give a size; the values are once, few, many and, for expanded clones, a class.

v_gene: TRBV20-1; abundance: many; d_gene: .; j_gene: TRBJ2-1; CDR3aa: CSARDQYEQFF; CDR3nt: TGCAGTGCTAGGGACCAATATGAGCAGTTCTTC
v_gene: TRBV12-3/TRBV12-4; abundance: .; d_gene: .; j_gene: TRBJ1-1; CDR3aa: CASWLGLGTEAFF; CDR3nt: TGTGCCAGCTGGTTGGGCCTGGGCACTGAAGCTTTCTTT
v_gene: TRBV10-1; abundance: .; d_gene: .; j_gene: TRBJ1-1; CDR3aa: CASSVDRNTEAFF; CDR3nt: TGCGCCAGCAGTGTGGACCGCAACACTGAAGCTTTCTTT
v_gene: TRBV29-1; abundance: few; d_gene: TRBD2; j_gene: TRBJ2-1; CDR3aa: CSVDPGGANEQFF; CDR3nt: TGCAGCGTTGACCCCGGGGGGGCAAATGAGCAGTTCTTC
v_gene: TRBV6-1; abundance: many; d_gene: TRBD2; j_gene: TRBJ2-1; CDR3aa: CASSEYGLAGGSGLDEQFF; CDR3nt: TGTGCCAGCAGTGAATATGGGCTAGCGGGAGGTAGCGGACTGGATGAGCAGTTCTTC
v_gene: TRBV11-3; abundance: .; d_gene: .; j_gene: TRBJ2-2; CDR3aa: CASSIHRKNTGELFF; CDR3nt: TGTGCCAGCAGCATACACAGGAAAAACACCGGGGAGCTGTTTTTT
v_gene: TRBV11-1; abundance: .; d_gene: .; j_gene: TRBJ2-1; CDR3aa: CASSLLDNEQFF; CDR3nt: TGTGCCAGCAGCTTATTGGACAATGAGCAGTTCTTC
v_gene: TRBV20-1; abundance: few; d_gene: .; j_gene: TRBJ2-1; CDR3aa: CSAPPSPVDEQFF; CDR3nt: TGCAGCGCACCCCCATCCCCCGTCGATGAGCAGTTCTTC
v_gene: TRBV20-1; abundance: many; d_gene: .; j_gene: TRBJ2-7; CDR3aa: CSARPDSSYEQYF; CDR3nt: TGCAGTGCTAGACCAGACAGCTCCTACGAGCAGTACTTC
v_gene: TRBV6-4; abundance: .; d_gene: .; j_gene: TRBJ2-7; CDR3aa: CASSATSSSYEQYF; CDR3nt: TGTGCCAGCAGCGCAACATCGAGCTCCTACGAGCAGTACTTC
v_gene: TRBV6-1; abundance: few; d_gene: TRBD2; j_gene: TRBJ2-1; CDR3aa: CAGLAGGIDNEQFF; CDR3nt: TGTGCCGGTTTAGCGGGAGGGATCGACAATGAGCAGTTCTTC
v_gene: TRBV6-1; abundance: few; d_gene: .; j_gene: TRBJ1-6; CDR3aa: CASSNRDTISSYNSPLHF; CDR3nt: TGTGCCAGCAGTAACCGGGACACAATCAGCTCCTATAATTCACCCCTCCACTTT
v_gene: TRBV7-2; abundance: many; d_gene: TRBD2; j_gene: TRBJ2-1; CDR3aa: CASSLAGLANEQFF; CDR3nt: TGTGCCAGCAGCTTAGCAGGACTAGCGAATGAGCAGTTCTTC
v_gene: TRBV7-9; abundance: .; d_gene: .; j_gene: TRBJ2-6; CDR3aa: CASSPRLGGSGANVLTF; CDR3nt: TGTGCCAGCAGCCCCCGTTTGGGCGGGTCTGGGGCCAACGTCCTGACTTTC
v_gene: TRBV25-1; abundance: few; d_gene: TRBD1; j_gene: TRBJ2-7; CDR3aa: CASSAPGDRGHYEQYF; CDR3nt: TGTGCCAGCAGTGCCCCGGGGGACAGGGGCCACTACGAGCAGTACTTC
v_gene: TRBV20-1; abundance: .; d_gene: TRBD2; j_gene: TRBJ2-7; CDR3aa: CSARDSSASGVNEQYF; CDR3nt: TGCAGTGCTAGAGATTCTTCGGCGAGCGGGGTAAACGAGCAGTACTTC
v_gene: TRBV27; abundance: many; d_gene: .; j_gene: TRBJ2-7; CDR3aa: CASSSSGSAHYSYEQYF; CDR3nt: TGTGCCAGCAGTTCCTCCGGGTCAGCCCACTACTCCTACGAGCAGTACTTC
v_gene: TRBV4-1; abundance: .; d_gene: .; j_gene: TRBJ1-5; CDR3aa: CASSQDPSSNQPQHF; CDR3nt: TGCGCCAGCAGCCAAGATCCCAGTAGCAATCAGCCCCAGCATTTT
v_gene: TRBV19; abundance: .; d_gene: .; j_gene: TRBJ2-3; CDR3aa: CASSKAGPPVDTQYF; CDR3nt: TGTGCCAGTAGTAAGGCTGGGCCGCCGGTAGATACGCAGTATTTT
v_gene: TRBV19; abundance: .; d_gene: TRBD1; j_gene: TRBJ1-1; CDR3aa: CASSRVGTGDTEAFF; CDR3nt: TGTGCCAGTAGTAGAGTCGGGACAGGGGACACTGAAGCTTTCTTT
v_gene: TRBV5-1; abundance: few; d_gene: TRBD1; j_gene: TRBJ1-4; CDR3aa: CASSPGQGAESTNEKLFF; CDR3nt: TGCGCCAGCAGCCCGGGACAGGGGGCAGAATCAACTAATGAAAAACTGTTTTTT
v_gene: TRBV11-1; abundance: many; d_gene: TRBD1; j_gene: TRBJ2-7; CDR3aa: CASSYRDRGGEQYF; CDR3nt: TGTGCCAGCAGCTACCGGGACAGGGGTGGTGAGCAGTACTTC
v_gene: TRBV28; abundance: many; d_gene: TRBD1; j_gene: TRBJ1-2; CDR3aa: CASSLEPPGQGNYGYTF; CDR3nt: TGTGCCAGCAGTTTGGAACCCCCGGGACAGGGGAACTATGGCTACACCTTC
v_gene: TRBV5-5; abundance: .; d_gene: .; j_gene: TRBJ2-6; CDR3aa: CASSRPPRGTGANVLTF; CDR3nt: TGTGCCAGCAGCCGACCGCCCAGGGGAACTGGGGCCAACGTCCTGACTTTC
v_gene: TRBV28; abundance: few; d_gene: TRBD1; j_gene: TRBJ1-2; CDR3aa: CASTIGRDRGHGYTF; CDR3nt: TGTGCCAGCACCATCGGCCGAGACAGGGGTCACGGCTACACCTTC
v_gene: TRBV20-1; abundance: few; d_gene: .; j_gene: TRBJ1-3; CDR3aa: CSAIPDSLGNTIYF; CDR3nt: TGCAGTGCTATCCCGGACAGTCTGGGAAACACCATATATTTT
v_gene: TRBV20-1; abundance: many; d_gene: .; j_gene: TRBJ1-1; CDR3aa: CRSWGPEAFF; CDR3nt: TGCAGATCTTGGGGACCTGAAGCTTTCTTT
v_gene: TRBV6-1; abundance: .; d_gene: TRBD1; j_gene: TRBJ1-5; CDR3aa: CASSRTGDQHF; CDR3nt: TGTGCCAGCAGTAGGACAGGGGATCAGCATTTT
v_gene: TRBV6-1; abundance: many; d_gene: .; j_gene: TRBJ2-7; CDR3aa: CASRIEGGSSYEQYF; CDR3nt: TGTGCCAGCCGGATTGAAGGGGGTTCCTCCTACGAGCAGTACTTC
v_gene: TRBV14; abundance: few; d_gene: .; j_gene: TRBJ1-1; CDR3aa: CASSQNLRDTEAFF; CDR3nt: TGTGCCAGCAGCCAAAACCTGAGGGACACTGAAGCTTTCTTT
v_gene: TRBV5-1; abundance: few; d_gene: .; j_gene: TRBJ1-1; CDR3aa: CASTNSKGPDTEAFF; CDR3nt: TGCGCCAGCACCAACTCAAAAGGACCTGACACTGAAGCTTTCTTT
v_gene: TRBV19; abundance: .; d_gene: TRBD1; j_gene: TRBJ2-7; CDR3aa: CASSKGTGVSYEQYF; CDR3nt: TGTGCCAGTAGTAAAGGGACAGGGGTTTCCTACGAGCAGTACTTC
v_gene: TRBV11-2; abundance: many; d_gene: .; j_gene: TRBJ1-2; CDR3aa: CASSLGGLRYTF; CDR3nt: TGTGCCAGCAGCTTAGGGGGACTACGCTACACCTTC
v_gene: TRBV3-1; abundance: .; d_gene: TRBD2; j_gene: TRBJ2-5; CDR3aa: CASSESGRLQETQYF; CDR3nt: TGTGCCAGCAGCGAAAGCGGGAGGCTTCAAGAGACCCAGTACTTC
v_gene: TRBV28; abundance: many; d_gene: .; j_gene: TRBJ2-1; CDR3aa: CASSYQDLPNEQFF; CDR3nt: TGTGCCAGCAGTTACCAGGATCTACCCAATGAGCAGTTCTTC
v_gene: TRBV10-3; abundance: .; d_gene: .; j_gene: TRBJ1-5; CDR3aa: CAIRPGPSNQPQHF; CDR3nt: TGTGCCATCAGACCGGGACCGTCTAATCAGCCCCAGCATTTT
v_gene: TRBV15; abundance: .; d_gene: .; j_gene: TRBJ2-7; CDR3aa: CATSSRTGEQYF; CDR3nt: TGTGCCACCAGCTCAAGGACGGGAGAGCAGTACTTC
v_gene: TRBV28; abundance: many; d_gene: .; j_gene: TRBJ2-6; CDR3aa: CASSPPGANVLTF; CDR3nt: TGTGCCAGCAGTCCCCCTGGGGCCAACGTCCTGACTTTC
v_gene: TRBV20-1; abundance: many; d_gene: TRBD2; j_gene: TRBJ2-1; CDR3aa: CSAGPWMWEGRNEQFF; CDR3nt: TGCAGTGCTGGCCCTTGGATGTGGGAGGGGCGCAATGAGCAGTTCTTC
v_gene: TRBV29-1; abundance: .; d_gene: .; j_gene: TRBJ2-2; CDR3aa: CSVHSAGNTGELFF; CDR3nt: TGCAGCGTTCATTCGGCGGGAAACACCGGGGAGCTGTTTTTT
v_gene: TRBV12-3/TRBV12-4; abundance: many; d_gene: TRBD2; j_gene: TRBJ2-1; CDR3aa: CASSLRTSGSLDEQFF; CDR3nt: TGTGCCAGCAGTTTACGGACTAGCGGGAGTTTAGATGAGCAGTTCTTC
v_gene: TRBV19; abundance: many; d_gene: TRBD1; j_gene: TRBJ2-7; CDR3aa: CASSIAAGGSYEQYF; CDR3nt: TGTGCCAGTAGTATAGCGGCAGGGGGTTCCTACGAGCAGTACTTC
v_gene: TRBV9; abundance: .; d_gene: .; j_gene: TRBJ2-3; CDR3aa: CASSLQSVGRNTQYF; CDR3nt: TGTGCCAGCAGCTTACAAAGTGTGGGACGGAATACGCAGTATTTT
v_gene: TRBV11-1; abundance: many; d_gene: .; j_gene: TRBJ2-3; CDR3aa: CASSLGLSATSTDTQYF; CDR3nt: TGTGCCAGCAGCTTAGGGCTTAGCGCGACTAGCACAGATACGCAGTATTTT
v_gene: TRBV20-1; abundance: many; d_gene: .; j_gene: TRBJ2-1; CDR3aa: CSARDTSSAYNEQFF; CDR3nt: TGCAGTGCTAGAGATACGTCTAGCGCCTACAATGAGCAGTTCTTC
v_gene: TRBV20-1; abundance: .; d_gene: .; j_gene: TRBJ2-1; CDR3aa: CSASSTTGTWGIYEPYNEQFF; CDR3nt: TGCAGTGCTAGTAGTACCACCGGGACTTGGGGGATCTACGAGCCCTACAATGAGCAGTTCTTC
v_gene: TRBV12-3/TRBV12-4; abundance: .; d_gene: .; j_gene: TRBJ2-1; CDR3aa: CASSSDRLTTNEQFF; CDR3nt: TGTGCCAGCAGCTCCGACAGGCTGACCACCAATGAGCAGTTCTTC
v_gene: TRBV11-2; abundance: many; d_gene: TRBD1; j_gene: TRBJ1-1; CDR3aa: CASSLEGQANTEAFF; CDR3nt: TGTGCCAGCAGCTTAGAGGGACAGGCGAACACTGAAGCTTTCTTT
v_gene: TRBV20-1; abundance: many; d_gene: .; j_gene: TRBJ2-3; CDR3aa: CSASSRVDGDTQYF; CDR3nt: TGCAGTGCTAGCTCTAGGGTGGATGGAGATACGCAGTATTTT
v_gene: TRBV2; abundance: few; d_gene: .; j_gene: TRBJ1-3; CDR3aa: CASSEGGAGNTIYF; CDR3nt: TGTGCCAGCAGTGAAGGAGGGGCTGGAAACACCATATATTTT
v_gene: TRBV3-1; abundance: many; d_gene: .; j_gene: TRBJ2-1; CDR3aa: CASSQEGSASSYNEQFF; CDR3nt: TGTGCCAGCAGCCAAGAAGGTAGCGCAAGCTCCTACAATGAGCAGTTCTTC
v_gene: TRBV20-1; abundance: few; d_gene: .; j_gene: TRBJ1-2; CDR3aa: CSAITGKYVDGYTF; CDR3nt: TGCAGTGCTATTACGGGGAAGTATGTTGATGGCTACACCTTC
v_gene: TRBV6-1; abundance: many; d_gene: .; j_gene: TRBJ1-4; CDR3aa: CASMPSRGREKLFF; CDR3nt: TGTGCCAGCATGCCCTCAAGGGGGAGGGAAAAACTGTTTTTT